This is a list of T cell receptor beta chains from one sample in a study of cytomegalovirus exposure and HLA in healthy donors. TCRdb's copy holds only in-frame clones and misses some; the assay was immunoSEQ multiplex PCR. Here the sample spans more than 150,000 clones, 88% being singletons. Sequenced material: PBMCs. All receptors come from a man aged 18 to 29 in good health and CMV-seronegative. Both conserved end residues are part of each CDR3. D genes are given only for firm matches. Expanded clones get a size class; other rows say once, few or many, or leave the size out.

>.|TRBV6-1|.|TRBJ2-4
TGTGCCAGCAGTGATCAGGGGTTAGCCAAAAACATTCAGTACTTC
CASSDQGLAKNIQYF
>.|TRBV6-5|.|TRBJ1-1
TGTGCCAGCAGTTACTCGGCACAAATGAACACTGAAGCTTTCTTT
CASSYSAQMNTEAFF
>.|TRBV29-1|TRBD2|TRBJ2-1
TGCAGCGTCCCAAAACCCGAAGGTAGCGGGAGTGATTACAATGAGCAGTTCTTC
CSVPKPEGSGSDYNEQFF
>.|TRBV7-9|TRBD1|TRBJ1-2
TGTGCCAGCAGCTTAGCCGGGACAGGGGGAGGCTACACCTTC
CASSLAGTGGGYTF
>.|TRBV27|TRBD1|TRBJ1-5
TGTGCCAGCAGTTCACCGGGACAGGCAAATCAGCCCCAGCATTTT
CASSSPGQANQPQHF
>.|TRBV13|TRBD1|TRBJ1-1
TGTGCCAGCAGCCCACAGGGGGATTTGAACACTGAAGCTTTCTTT
CASSPQGDLNTEAFF
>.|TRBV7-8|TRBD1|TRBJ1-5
TGTGCCAGCAGCTTAGGACCGGACAGGGGAAGCAATCAGCCCCAGCATTTT
CASSLGPDRGSNQPQHF
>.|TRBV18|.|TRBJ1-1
TGTGCCAGCTCACCGGTCGTCACTTCGAACACTGAAGCTTTCTTT
CASSPVVTSNTEAFF
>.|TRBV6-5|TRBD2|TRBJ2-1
TGTGCCAGCAGCAGGACTAGCGGGGACAATGAGCAGTTCTTC
CASSRTSGDNEQFF
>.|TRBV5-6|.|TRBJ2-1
TGTGCCAGCTATCCCAGGGTAGTATCCTCCAATGAGCAGTTCTTC
CASYPRVVSSNEQFF
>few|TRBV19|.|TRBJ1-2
TGTGCCAGTAGTTACCTAGGGGGTGGCTATGGCTACACCTTC
CASSYLGGGYGYTF